The 3 T cell receptor beta chains given below trace back to one sample, sequenced in a study of T cell responses to AZD1222 COVID-19 vaccine. TCRdb keeps only in-frame clones here, not all; method: immunoSEQ multiplex PCR. Altogether 95,000 to 130,000 clones are present, almost 95% being singletons, with the ten largest covering roughly 1.6%. The sequencing here drew on peripheral blood, taken 28 days after the second AZD1222 dose. The origin of the receptors is an adult who received the AZD1222 COVID-19 vaccine.

This clone was counted between two and nine times. V and J are TRBV6-5 and TRBJ1-5; the D is unclear. The length of the CDR3 is 16 residues. Germline CDR1 MNHEY, CDR2 SVGAGI. V lost 0 bases, J lost 9 bases, and 18 bases lay in between. The CDR3 sequence is CASSYSASVPMWPQHF. The CDR3 nucleotides are TGTGCCAGCAGTTACTCTGCCAGCGTTCCAATGTGGCCCCAGCATTTT.

The V gene is TRBV28, the J gene TRBJ1-1, with D tentatively TRBD1 (6 bases). Germline loops: CDR1 MDHEN, CDR2 SYDVKM. V lost 6 bases to trimming and J lost 6 bases, with 11 bases between them. The CDR3 runs to 12 residues. CDR3 sequence reads: CASSRGQSEAFF. CDR3 bases: TGTGCCAGCAGCCGCGGACAGTCTGAAGCTTTCTTT.

The chain links TRBV27 to TRBJ2-7; 8 bases agree with TRBD2. Germline trimming cut 2 bases from V and 4 bases from J; bases unmatched to any gene: 10. Germline V gene sequence: CDR1 MNHEY, CDR2 SMNVEV (reference sequence). The CDR3 covers 16 residues. The CDR3 loop reads CASSLGSGNRKYEQYF. The CDR3 coding sequence is TGTGCCAGCAGTTTAGGTAGCGGGAACAGAAAATACGAGCAGTACTTC.